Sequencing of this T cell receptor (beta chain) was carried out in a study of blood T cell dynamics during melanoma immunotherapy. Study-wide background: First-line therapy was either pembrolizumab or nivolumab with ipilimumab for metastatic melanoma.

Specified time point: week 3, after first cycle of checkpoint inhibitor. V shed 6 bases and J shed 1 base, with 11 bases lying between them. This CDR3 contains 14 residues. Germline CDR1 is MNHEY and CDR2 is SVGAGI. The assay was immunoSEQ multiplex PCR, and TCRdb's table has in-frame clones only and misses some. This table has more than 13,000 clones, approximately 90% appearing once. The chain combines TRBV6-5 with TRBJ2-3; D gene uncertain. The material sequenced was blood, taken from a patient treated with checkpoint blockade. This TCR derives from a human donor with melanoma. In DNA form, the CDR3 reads TGTGCCAGCAGCCTGCATCTTGGCACAGATACGCAGTATTTT. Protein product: CASSLHLGTDTQYF.